Listed below are T cell receptor beta chains from one sample, sequenced in a study of shared clonotypes between healthy human individuals. Sequencing used immunoSEQ multiplex PCR; TCRdb keeps in-frame clones, though not all of them. The sample holds 2 million to 3 million clones, 90% to 95% seen once. What was sequenced was naive CD4+ T cells from PBMCs. All receptors derive from a man aged 18 to 30 in good health. Some clones in this sample may be carry-over from other donors' samples. The CDR3 runs from the conserved cysteine through the conserved F or W. The D gene is left open where the match is weak. Only part of the rows carry a size: once, few, many, or a class if the clone is expanded.

-	-	TRBV7-9	TRBJ1-5	CASSLRGGNQPQHF	TGTGCCAGCAGCTTACGTGGGGGCAATCAGCCCCAGCATTTT
-	-	TRBV7-2	TRBJ1-1	CASSLESSPEAFF	TGTGCCAGCAGCTTAGAATCCTCTCCTGAAGCTTTCTTT
-	-	TRBV18	TRBJ2-3	CASSSGARGPDTQYF	TGTGCCAGCTCGTCTGGGGCGCGGGGCCCAGATACGCAGTATTTT
TRBD1	few	TRBV28	TRBJ1-1	CASISTGDTEAFF	TGTGCCAGCATTTCGACAGGGGACACTGAAGCTTTCTTT
-	-	TRBV10-3	TRBJ2-3	CAVGRGDTQYF	TGTGCCGTAGGACGGGGAGATACGCAGTATTTT
-	few	TRBV18	TRBJ1-2	CASSQQGIAYGYTF	TGTGCCAGCTCCCAGCAGGGGATTGCCTATGGCTACACCTTC
-	-	TRBV28	TRBJ2-1	CASSLSSLVYNEQFF	TGTGCCAGCAGTTTATCTTCTCTAGTCTACAATGAGCAGTTCTTC
TRBD2	-	TRBV7-3	TRBJ2-1	CASSLGGTSTNEQFF	TGTGCCAGCAGCTTAGGAGGGACTAGCACTAATGAGCAGTTCTTC
-	-	TRBV11-2	TRBJ2-3	CASSLTHGNTDTQYF	TGTGCCAGCAGCTTAACCCACGGGAACACAGATACGCAGTATTTT
-	-	TRBV28	TRBJ1-4	CASKVGGEKLFF	TGTGCCAGCAAGGTAGGAGGTGAAAAACTGTTTTTT
TRBD1	once	TRBV18	TRBJ2-7	CASSSEGQGYEQYF	TGTGCCAGCTCCTCCGAGGGACAGGGCTACGAGCAGTACTTC
TRBD2	once	TRBV5-4	TRBJ2-5	CASSFRLAGVSETQYF	TGTGCCAGCAGCTTTCGACTAGCGGGAGTGTCGGAGACCCAGTACTTC
-	-	TRBV6-5	TRBJ1-5	CASSRGRNQPQHF	TGTGCCAGCAGCCGGGGACGGAATCAGCCCCAGCATTTT